These 18 T cell receptor beta chains were sequenced from one sample in a study of OX40 agonist ivuxolimab in advanced cancers. TCRdb's copy holds only in-frame clones and misses some; the assay was immunoSEQ multiplex PCR. Of 85,000 to 130,000 clones in the sample, 90% are singletons; the top ten hold about 0.29%. The sample in question was CD4+ or CD8+ T cells sorted from blood, obtained in a trial of the OX40 agonist ivuxolimab. The receptors come from an adult with an advanced solid tumor such as melanoma, head and neck, liver or kidney cancer.

This sequence joins TRBV7-6 and TRBJ2-3; the match to TRBD2 covers 7 bases. V gave up 8 bases and J gave up 5 bases; unmatched junction bases: 16. This CDR3 has 16 amino acids. Germline loops: CDR1 SGHVS, CDR2 FNYEAQ. This CDR3 is CASALSSGGVGDTQYF. The CDR3 coding sequence is TGTGCCAGCGCCCTGAGCTCGGGAGGTGTTGGAGATACGCAGTATTTT.

On this clone itself: The sample holds other DNA sequences that translate to the same CDR3. V gene TRBV2 combines with J gene TRBJ2-7; D may be TRBD1 or TRBD2 (5 bases each). V lost 7 bases, J lost 2 bases, and 15 bases lay in between. Germline V gene sequence: CDR1 SNHLY, CDR2 FYNNEI. The CDR3 totals 14 residues. The CDR3 DNA reads TGTGCCAGCAACCAGAGGGGTGTCCCCTACGAGCAGTACTTC. This gives the protein CASNQRGVPYEQYF. Full variable domain (outside the CDR3, taken from reference TRBV2 and TRBJ2-7): EPEVTQTPSHQVTQMGQEVILRCVPISNHLYFYWYRQILGQKVEFLVSFYNNEISEKSEIFDDQFSVERPDGSNFTLKIRSTKLEDSAMYFCASNQRGVPYEQYFGPGTRLTVT.

The chain recombines TRBV6-6 with TRBJ1-2; possibly TRBD1 for D (5 bases). Trimming pared 0 bases from V and 4 bases from J, leaving 6 bases between. This CDR3 contains 13 residues. The germline CDR1 and CDR2 sequences are MNHNY and SVGAGI (reference sequence). The CDR3 is CASSYSGGYGYTF. The CDR3 DNA sequence: TGTGCCAGCAGTTACTCGGGGGGCTATGGCTACACCTTC.

This clone was recorded a few times. The chain uses TRBV6-1 and TRBJ1-5, with unresolved D. Germline values: CDR1 MNHNS, CDR2 SASEGT. With 4 bases removed from V and 5 bases from J, the gap between germline ends came to 12 bases. This CDR3 is built from 14 residues. CDR3 coding DNA: TGTGCCAGCAGTGTTGAGGGTTGGGATCAGCCCCAGCATTTT. Protein: CASSVEGWDQPQHF.

The table lists this clone with a few counts. This sequence joins TRBV5-5 and TRBJ2-5, with 8 bases fitting TRBD1. Losses at the gene ends were 4 bases for V and 5 bases for J; bases not matched to a gene: 13. This CDR3 is 16 amino acids long. Germline loops: CDR1 SGHKS, CDR2 YYEKEE (reference sequence). CDR3 bases: TGTGCCAGCAGCAGGAACCAGGGGGCTGGAGGGGAGACCCAGTACTTC. Protein product: CASSRNQGAGGETQYF.

The chain is built from TRBV28 and TRBJ2-5, with D possibly being TRBD1 (6 bases). V was trimmed by 5 bases and J by 5 bases, leaving 24 bases between them. Germline V lookup: CDR1 MDHEN, CDR2 SYDVKM. The CDR3 is made up of 17 amino acids. This CDR3 is CASSLPRQGISQETQYF. DNA of the CDR3: TGTGCCAGCAGTCTCCCACGGCAGGGGATTTCCCAGGAGACCCAGTACTTC.

The genes are TRBV27 and TRBJ1-6; no definite D call. The germline V gene has CDR1 MNHEY and CDR2 SMNVEV (reference sequence). Trimming left V 1 base short and J 6 bases short, with 7 bases between. The CDR3 consists of 14 residues. The CDR3 region is CASSLFGVNSPLHF. In nucleotides, the CDR3 is TGTGCCAGCAGTTTATTCGGGGTTAATTCACCCCTCCACTTT.

The chain combines TRBV6-5 with TRBJ1-1, with D unresolved. Deletions cut 4 bases from V and 0 bases from J, with 12 bases between. The CDR3 is 15 amino acids. Germline assignment: CDR1 MNHEY and CDR2 SVGAGI. The CDR3 sequence is CASSLAYRMNTEAFF. The CDR3 DNA is TGTGCCAGCAGTTTAGCGTACCGAATGAACACTGAAGCTTTCTTT.

The chain uses TRBV5-1 and TRBJ2-3; no definite D call. The germline V and J ends were trimmed by 5 bases and 0 bases, with 7 bases remaining between them. The length of the CDR3 is 13 residues. The V gene's germline CDR1 is SGHRS and CDR2 YFSETQ. This chain's CDR3 is CASRKTSTDTQYF. DNA for the CDR3: TGCGCCAGCAGGAAAACTAGCACAGATACGCAGTATTTT.

The rearrangement uses TRBV12-5 and TRBJ2-7; tentative D call: TRBD1 (5 bases). Trimming pared 1 base from V and 2 bases from J, leaving 12 bases between. Germline assignment: CDR1 LGHNT and CDR2 FRNRAP. The CDR3 consists of 15 residues. Written as DNA, the CDR3 is TGTGCTAGTGGTTTGGACACAGACAGAGCCTACGAGCAGTACTTC. Protein product: CASGLDTDRAYEQYF.

This chain connects TRBV14 to TRBJ2-5; 9 bases are a match to TRBD2. J was trimmed by 5 bases and V by 1 base; bases with no gene match: 5. The CDR3 has 15 amino acids. Germline CDR1 is SGHDN and CDR2 is FVKESK. CDR3: CASSQVAGAGETQYF. In nucleotides, the CDR3 is TGTGCCAGCAGCCAAGTAGCGGGAGCGGGCGAGACCCAGTACTTC.

This chain joins TRBV2 and TRBJ2-5, with D tentatively TRBD2 (5 bases). The V and J ends lost 7 bases and 5 bases respectively, with 14 bases between them. This CDR3 has 13 amino acids. From germline, CDR1 is SNHLY and CDR2 FYNNEI. CDR3 bases: TGTGCCAGCATTGAGGCCGGGGAGGAGACCCAGTACTTC. Translating it yields CASIEAGEETQYF.

The genes are TRBV2 and TRBJ2-3, with 8 nucleotides matching TRBD1. V shed 7 bases, J shed 5 bases, and the junction held 8 bases outside the gene matches. Per the germline V gene, CDR1 is SNHLY and CDR2 is FYNNEI. The CDR3 totals 14 residues. In DNA, the CDR3 is TGTGCCAGCATCTGGGACAGGAGGGAAGATACGCAGTATTTT. Residues: CASIWDRREDTQYF.

This rearrangement joins TRBV10-3 to TRBJ2-1; the match to TRBD2 covers 12 bases. From germline, CDR1 is ENHRY and CDR2 SYGVKD. The length of the CDR3 is 16 residues. V was clipped by 3 bases and J by 7 bases; unmatched bases: 7. CDR3 region: CAISDMTSGSDNEQFF. The CDR3 DNA is TGTGCCATCAGTGATATGACTAGCGGGAGTGATAATGAGCAGTTCTTC.

This rearrangement joins TRBV6-5 to TRBJ1-2; 9 bases are shared with TRBD1. V dropped 0 bases and J dropped 5; count of bases not matched to a gene: 4. This CDR3 has 15 residues. Germline V gene lookup returns CDR1 MNHEY and CDR2 SVGAGI. The chain's CDR3 is CASSYSGQGRYGYTF. The CDR3 region has the DNA TGTGCCAGCAGTTACTCGGGACAGGGACGTTATGGCTACACCTTC.

The chain joins TRBV9 to TRBJ2-2, with 9 nucleotides matching TRBD2. Trimming removed 1 base from V and 6 bases from J; junction bases left unmatched: 7. The CDR3 has 16 residues. The germline V gene has CDR1 SGDLS and CDR2 YYNGEE. CDR3 coding DNA: TGTGCCAGCAGCGTAATTAGCGGGAGCCGATCCGGGGAGCTGTTTTTT. As protein: CASSVISGSRSGELFF.

This chain joins TRBV7-2 and TRBJ2-7, with TRBD1 matching over 10 bases. Germline loops: CDR1 SGHTA, CDR2 FQGNSA. The V segment lost 0 bases and the J segment 2 bases; nucleotides outside the gene matches: 1. This CDR3 is 15 amino acids long. In DNA, the CDR3 is TGTGCCAGCAGCTTAGCCGGACAGGGGGCCTACGAGCAGTACTTC. Protein sequence: CASSLAGQGAYEQYF.

V gene TRBV5-6 combines with J gene TRBJ2-3; TRBD1 might be the D (5 bases). The V and J ends lost 2 bases and 4 bases respectively, with 8 bases between them. CDR1 SGHDT and CDR2 YYEEEE come from the germline V gene. CDR3 length equals 13 residues. The CDR3 loop reads CASSLQDADTQYF. DNA for the CDR3: TGTGCCAGCAGCTTACAGGACGCAGATACGCAGTATTTT. Full variable domain (missing parts from reference TRBV5-6 and TRBJ2-3): DAGVTQSPTHLIKTRGQQVTLRCSPKSGHDTVSWYQQALGQGPQFIFQYYEEEERQRGNFPDRFSGHQFPNYSSELNVNALLLGDSALYLCASSLQDADTQYFGPGTRLTVL.